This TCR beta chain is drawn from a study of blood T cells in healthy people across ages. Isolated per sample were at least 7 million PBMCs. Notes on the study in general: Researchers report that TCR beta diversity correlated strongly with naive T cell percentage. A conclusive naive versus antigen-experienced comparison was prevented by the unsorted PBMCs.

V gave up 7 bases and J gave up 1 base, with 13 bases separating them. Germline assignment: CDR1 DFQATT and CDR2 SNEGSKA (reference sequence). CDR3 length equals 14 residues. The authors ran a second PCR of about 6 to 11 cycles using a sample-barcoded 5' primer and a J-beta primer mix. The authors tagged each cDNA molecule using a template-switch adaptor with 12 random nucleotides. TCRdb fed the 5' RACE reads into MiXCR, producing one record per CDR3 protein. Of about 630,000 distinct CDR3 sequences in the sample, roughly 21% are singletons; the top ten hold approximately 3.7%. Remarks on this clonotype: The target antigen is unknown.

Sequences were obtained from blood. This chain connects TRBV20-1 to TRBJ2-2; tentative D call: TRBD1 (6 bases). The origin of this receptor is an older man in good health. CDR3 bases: TGCAGTGAGAGAGGGACACTGAACACCGGGGAGCTGTTTTTT. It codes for CSERGTLNTGELFF.